The TCR beta chain under discussion was sequenced for a study of somatic mutations in cytotoxic T cells in rheumatoid arthritis. For the study at large: Purity of nearly 100% was reached when some V beta antibody-stained T-cell populations were flow-sorted, including V beta1+ cells sequenced for TCRB.

Sequencing used immunoSEQ multiplex PCR; TCRdb keeps in-frame clones, though not all of them. The sample contains approximately 16,000 clones, roughly 80% of which appear only once. The sequence was collected from an adult with rheumatoid arthritis. The sample consisted of CD8+ T cells sorted from blood.

The CDR3: CASSLGQGEATEAFF. In DNA form, the CDR3 reads TGTGCCAGCAGCTTAGGGCAGGGGGAGGCCACTGAAGCTTTCTTT. V and J are TRBV7-9 and TRBJ1-1; 7 bases align to TRBD1. J lost 4 bases, V lost 1 base, and 6 bases had no gene match. CDR1 and CDR2 from the germline V gene are SEHNR and FQNEAQ (reference sequence). The CDR3 consists of 15 residues.